The 11 T cell receptor beta chains presented below share a single source sample, sequenced in a study of T-cell reconstitution after alpha-beta-depleted transplantation in children. For TCRbeta, the library was prepared with unique molecular identifiers. TCRdb called the PCR reads again in MiXCR, with one record for every CDR3 protein. The sample holds around 400,000 distinct CDR3 sequences, about a tenth seen once. The specimen comprised PBMCs from the stem cell graft donor, sampled from the stem cell graft. These receptors were obtained from a human donor who donated a stem cell graft to a child with acute myeloid leukemia.

Only a few counts were recorded for this clonotype. The chain employs TRBV20-1 and TRBJ2-1; D perhaps matches TRBD2 (5 bases). The CDR3 covers 17 residues. Germline-derived CDR1 and CDR2 are DFQATT and SNEGSKA (reference sequence). Trimming removed 0 bases at V and 3 bases at J, with 18 bases between. CDR3: CSARDQSNGILYNEQFF. CDR3 DNA sequence: TGCAGTGCTAGAGATCAGTCTAACGGGATCCTCTACAATGAGCAGTTCTTC.

The chain employs TRBV5-1 and TRBJ2-7, with TRBD2 matching 8 bases. The trim removed 3 bases at V and 5 bases at J, leaving 7 bases unmatched. This CDR3 spans 14 amino acids. Germline lookup yields CDR1 SGHRS and CDR2 YFSETQ. The CDR3 here is CASSSSGRFDEQYF. CDR3 nucleotide sequence: TGCGCCAGCAGCTCCAGCGGGAGATTCGACGAGCAGTACTTC.

Here the CDR3 reads CSAREERVSTDTQYF. The CDR3 coding sequence is TGCAGTGCTAGAGAGGAACGGGTCAGCACAGATACGCAGTATTTT. The chain employs TRBV20-1 and TRBJ2-3; D not resolved. V was shortened by 0 bases and J by 0 bases, with 10 bases between the two germline ends. Germline CDR1 is DFQATT and CDR2 is SNEGSKA (reference sequence). This CDR3 is 15 amino acids long.

The rearrangement links TRBV5-1 to TRBJ2-7, with D possibly being TRBD2 (5 bases). Trimming left V 4 bases short and J 4 bases short, with 18 bases between. CDR3 length: 15 amino acids. Germline-derived CDR1 and CDR2 are SGHRS and YFSETQ. Here the CDR3 reads CASSPSPPGSYEQYF. Written as DNA, the CDR3 is TGCGCCAGCAGCCCCTCCCCGCCGGGGAGTTACGAGCAGTACTTC.

This clonotype was counted between two and nine times. The chain links TRBV29-1 to TRBJ1-1, with 7 bases fitting TRBD1. CDR1 and CDR2 from the germline V gene are SQVTM and ANQGSEA. CDR3 length equals 15 residues. J lost 7 bases, V lost 0 bases, and 11 bases had no gene match. The CDR3 DNA follows: TGCAGCGTTGAAGATTTTCAGGGGGAGTTCGGTGAAGCTTTCTTT. Its translation: CSVEDFQGEFGEAFF.

The rearrangement uses TRBV10-1 and TRBJ2-5; no firm D call. Germline V CDR1 and CDR2: WNHNN, SYGVQD (reference sequence). Trimming removed 8 bases at V and 5 bases at J, with 18 bases between. The CDR3 is 14 amino acids. CDR3 DNA sequence: TGCGCCAGCCTACTCCAAGGTTCAAGGGAGACCCAGTACTTC. Its translation: CASLLQGSRETQYF.

This clonotype was seen repeatedly, ten times or more. The CDR3 nucleotides are TGTGCCAGCAGCATCCCCGGGACAGGGGGATACTATGGCTACACCTTC. Its protein is CASSIPGTGGYYGYTF. The V call is TRBV5-6, the J call TRBJ1-2, with 11 bases fitting TRBD1. In germline, CDR1 is SGHDT, CDR2 YYEEEE. The CDR3 is made up of 16 amino acids. V trimming: 4 bases; J trimming: 3 bases; junction bases outside the gene matches: 8.

This clonotype was seen repeatedly, ten times or more. The chain uses TRBV6-2 or TRBV6-3 and TRBJ1-1, with TRBD1 identical over 8 bases. The germline gives CDR1 MNHEY, CDR2 SVGEGT. The length of the CDR3 is 13 residues. V shed 6 bases, J shed 4 bases, and the junction held 4 bases outside the gene matches. CDR3 region: CASSPQGGTEAFF. The DNA for the CDR3 is TGTGCCAGCAGCCCACAGGGGGGCACTGAAGCTTTCTTT.

This clonotype appeared a few times. This chain links TRBV10-1 with TRBJ2-2; 10 positions match TRBD1. Germline CDR1 and CDR2: WNHNN and SYGVQD (reference sequence). J gave up 6 bases and V 3 bases, and 4 bases lay outside the gene matches. CDR3 length equals 15 residues. CDR3 protein: CASSDPGQGAGELFF. The CDR3 bases are TGCGCCAGCAGTGACCCCGGACAGGGGGCCGGGGAGCTGTTTTTT.

V usage is TRBV30 and J usage is TRBJ2-2; 8 nucleotides align to TRBD2. Losses at the gene ends were 4 bases for V and 1 base for J; bases not matched to a gene: 11. CDR1 and CDR2 from the germline V gene are GTSNPN and SVGIG (reference sequence). The CDR3 runs 17 residues. DNA for the CDR3: TGTGCCTGGACTACCCCTGTCGGGAGGGGGAACACCGGGGAGCTGTTTTTT. This sequence encodes CAWTTPVGRGNTGELFF.

This clonotype was seen a handful of times. V usage is TRBV25-1 and J usage is TRBJ2-5; D is uncertain. CDR1 MGHDK and CDR2 SYGVNS come from the germline V gene. The CDR3 covers 13 residues. The germline V and J ends were trimmed by 1 base and 1 base, with 4 bases remaining between them. CDR3 sequence: CASSEFGQETQYF. CDR3 bases: TGTGCCAGCAGTGAATTCGGCCAAGAGACCCAGTACTTC.